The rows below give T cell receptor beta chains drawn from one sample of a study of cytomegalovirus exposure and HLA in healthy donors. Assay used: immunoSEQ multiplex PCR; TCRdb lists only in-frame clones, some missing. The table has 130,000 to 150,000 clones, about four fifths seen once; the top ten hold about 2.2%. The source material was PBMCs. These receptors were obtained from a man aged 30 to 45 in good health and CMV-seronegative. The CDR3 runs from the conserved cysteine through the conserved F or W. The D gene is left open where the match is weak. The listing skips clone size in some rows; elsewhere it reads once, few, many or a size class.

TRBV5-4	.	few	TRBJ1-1	CASSFGLGGAEAFF	TGTGCCAGCAGCTTTGGTCTTGGGGGGGCTGAAGCTTTCTTT
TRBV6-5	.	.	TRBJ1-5	CASSYSSQGNQPQHF	TGTGCCAGCAGTTACTCGAGTCAGGGCAATCAGCCCCAGCATTTT
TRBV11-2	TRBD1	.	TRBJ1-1	CASSPGGQVEAFF	TGTGCCAGCAGCCCAGGGGGACAAGTTGAAGCTTTCTTT
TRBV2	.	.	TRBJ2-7	CASSTQRDYEQYF	TGTGCCAGCAGCACGCAGAGGGATTACGAGCAGTACTTC
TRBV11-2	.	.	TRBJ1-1	CASSSDIGTEAFF	TGTGCCAGCAGCTCGGACATTGGCACTGAAGCTTTCTTT
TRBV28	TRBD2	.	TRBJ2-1	CASNPWTSGANEQFF	TGTGCCAGCAACCCATGGACTAGCGGGGCCAATGAGCAGTTCTTC
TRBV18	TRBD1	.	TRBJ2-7	CASSPESGGTGKYF	TGTGCCAGCTCACCAGAAAGTGGGGGGACAGGGAAGTACTTC
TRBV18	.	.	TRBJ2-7	CASSTGTLNYYEQYF	TGTGCCAGCTCAACAGGGACCCTAAACTACTACGAGCAGTACTTC
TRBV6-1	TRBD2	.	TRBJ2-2	CASSVLAGRGTGELFF	TGTGCCAGCAGTGTCCTAGCGGGAAGAGGGACCGGGGAGCTGTTTTTT
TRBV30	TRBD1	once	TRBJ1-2	CAWSGDRGIYGYTF	TGTGCCTGGAGCGGGGACAGGGGAATCTATGGCTACACCTTC
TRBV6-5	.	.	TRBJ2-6	CASSPGAGANVLTF	TGTGCCAGCAGCCCGGGAGCCGGGGCCAACGTCCTGACTTTC
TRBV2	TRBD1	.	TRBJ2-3	CASSDGDRENTDTQYF	TGTGCCAGCAGTGACGGGGACAGGGAGAACACAGATACGCAGTATTTT
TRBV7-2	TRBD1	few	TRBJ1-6	CASSKPGTGHPLHF	TGTGCCAGCAGCAAACCCGGGACAGGACACCCCCTCCACTTT
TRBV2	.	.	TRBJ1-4	CASSNDGQPNEKLFF	TGTGCCAGCAGCAACGACGGACAGCCTAATGAAAAACTGTTTTTT
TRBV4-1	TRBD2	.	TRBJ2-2	CASSQEPPAGVSTGELFF	TGCGCCAGCAGCCAAGAACCTCCAGCGGGAGTGAGCACCGGGGAGCTGTTTTTT
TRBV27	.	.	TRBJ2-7	CASSPDRSYEQYF	TGTGCCAGCAGTCCCGACAGGAGCTACGAGCAGTACTTC
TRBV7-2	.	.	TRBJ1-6	CASSLGAGVISPLHF	TGTGCCAGCAGCTTAGGGGCAGGGGTTATTTCACCCCTCCACTTT
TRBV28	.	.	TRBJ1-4	CASSLSGYNEKLFF	TGTGCCAGCAGTTTATCAGGGTACAATGAAAAACTGTTTTTT
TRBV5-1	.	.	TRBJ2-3	CASSGRTAADTQYF	TGCGCCAGCAGCGGACGGACAGCCGCAGATACGCAGTATTTT
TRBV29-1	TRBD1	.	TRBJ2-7	CSVWTGGYEQYF	TGCAGCGTTTGGACAGGGGGATACGAGCAGTACTTC
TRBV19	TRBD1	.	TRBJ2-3	CASSLKGTGVTDTQYF	TGTGCCAGTAGCCTCAAGGGGACAGGGGTCACAGATACGCAGTATTTT
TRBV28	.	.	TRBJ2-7	CASSLPPSSYEQYF	TGTGCCAGCAGCCTCCCTCCTAGCTCCTACGAGCAGTACTTC
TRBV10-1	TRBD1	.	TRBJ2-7	CASSGTGSEQYF	TGCGCCAGCAGCGGGACAGGGAGCGAGCAGTACTTC
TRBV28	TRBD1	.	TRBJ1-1	CASLTPGTGVRTEAFF	TGTGCCAGCCTAACCCCCGGGACAGGGGTTCGAACTGAAGCTTTCTTT
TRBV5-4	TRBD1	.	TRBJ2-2	CASSPRGPGGNTGELFF	TGTGCCAGCAGCCCGCGCGGGCCAGGGGGCAACACCGGGGAGCTGTTTTTT
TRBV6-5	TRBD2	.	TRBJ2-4	CASSFSGRAKNIQYF	TGTGCCAGCAGTTTCAGCGGGAGAGCCAAAAACATTCAGTACTTC
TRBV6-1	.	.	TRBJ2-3	CASSVGQGPTDTQYF	TGTGCCAGCAGTGTGGGGCAGGGCCCCACAGATACGCAGTATTTT
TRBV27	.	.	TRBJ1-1	CASSTQGGSEAFF	TGTGCCAGCAGTACTCAGGGTGGTTCTGAAGCTTTCTTT
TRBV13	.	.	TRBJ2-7	CASSLEGVPNAEQYF	TGTGCCAGCAGCCTAGAGGGGGTCCCCAACGCCGAGCAGTACTTC
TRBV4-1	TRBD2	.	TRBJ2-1	CASSQGLAGLYNEQFF	TGCGCCAGCAGCCAAGGACTAGCGGGACTCTACAATGAGCAGTTCTTC
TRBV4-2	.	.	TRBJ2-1	CASSQEVGSSYNEQFF	TGTGCCAGCAGCCAAGAGGTGGGGAGCTCCTACAATGAGCAGTTCTTC
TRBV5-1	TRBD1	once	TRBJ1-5	CASSPTGGRQPQHF	TGCGCCAGCAGCCCGACAGGGGGCAGACAGCCCCAGCATTTT
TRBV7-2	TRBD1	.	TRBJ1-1	CASSLEGQGRLNTEAFF	TGTGCCAGCAGCTTAGAGGGACAGGGGCGCTTGAACACTGAAGCTTTCTTT
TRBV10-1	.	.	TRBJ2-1	CASSAGLGIDEQFF	TGCGCCAGCAGTGCTGGACTGGGAATCGATGAGCAGTTCTTC
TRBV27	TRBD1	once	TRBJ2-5	CASSLSGQGGLGQETQYF	TGTGCCAGCAGTTTATCCGGACAGGGGGGTTTGGGACAAGAGACCCAGTACTTC
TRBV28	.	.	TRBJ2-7	CASSQQGSIYEQYF	TGTGCCAGCAGCCAACAGGGATCTATATACGAGCAGTACTTC
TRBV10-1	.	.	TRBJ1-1	CASSESRGGEAFF	TGCGCCAGCAGTGAGTCGCGGGGAGGGGAAGCTTTCTTT
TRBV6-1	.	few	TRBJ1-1	CASSVRRFDTEAFF	TGTGCCAGCAGTGTTCGCAGGTTTGACACTGAAGCTTTCTTT
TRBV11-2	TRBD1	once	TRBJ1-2	CASSSGTGPIGYTF	TGTGCCAGCAGCTCCGGGACAGGCCCGATAGGCTACACCTTC
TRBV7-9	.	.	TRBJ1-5	CASSLAGEAHQPQHF	TGTGCCAGCAGCTTAGCGGGGGAGGCTCATCAGCCCCAGCATTTT
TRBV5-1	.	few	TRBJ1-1	CASSSDSDTEAFF	TGCGCCAGCAGCTCCGACAGTGACACTGAAGCTTTCTTT